The clone carrying this T cell receptor beta chain was picked up one time. Its antigen is unidentified. The sample originates from a study of identifying expanded T cells in peripheral blood. Study-level results: Clone count variance between roughly 2-week samples rose with total template count.

The germline gives CDR1 MNHEY, CDR2 SMNVEV (reference sequence). This CDR3 comprises 14 residues. V was shortened by 6 bases and J by 1 base, with 10 bases between the two germline ends. The repertoire was sequenced with immunoSEQ multiplex PCR; TCRdb's copy has only in-frame clones and lacks some. The table shows more than 85,000 clones, with around 88% occurring only once. V and J are TRBV27 and TRBJ1-5; D uncertain. Sequenced input: blood. The origin of this receptor is a person between 18 and 75 years old in good health. This CDR3 reads CASRGYSSNQPQHF. For the CDR3, the DNA is TGTGCCAGCAGAGGATACTCGAGCAATCAGCCCCAGCATTTT.